A selection of T cell receptor beta chains follows, all from one sample in a study of blood T cell repertoires in COVID-19. Generated by immunoSEQ multiplex PCR, the TCRdb table keeps only in-frame clones and is missing some. The sample lists 150,000 to 200,000 clones; 86% were seen once. The sequenced sample consisted of peripheral blood. These receptors were taken from a man aged 50-60 years with active or convalescent COVID-19. CDR3s include the opening cysteine and the closing phenylalanine or tryptophan. A D gene is named only where the DNA matches it firmly. Where a row states a size, it is once, few, many or the class of an expanded clone; other rows omit it.

abundance,j_gene,d_gene,v_gene,len,CDR3aa,CDR3nt
NA,TRBJ2-1,TRBD1,TRBV11-3,17,CASSLGQGFSSYNEQFF,TGTGCCAGCAGCTTGGGACAGGGTTTCAGCTCCTACAATGAGCAGTTCTTC
NA,TRBJ1-2,NA,TRBV5-5,13,CASSLEGERGYTF,TGTGCCAGCAGCTTGGAAGGGGAAAGGGGCTACACCTTC
NA,TRBJ1-1,NA,TRBV28,14,CASSLSQGGTEAFF,TGTGCCAGCAGTTTATCCCAGGGAGGCACTGAAGCTTTCTTT
NA,TRBJ2-1,TRBD1,TRBV3-1/TRBV3-2,15,CASSHRDRGYNEQFF,TGTGCCAGCAGCCACCGGGACAGGGGCTACAATGAGCAGTTCTTC
NA,TRBJ1-4,NA,TRBV25-1,15,CASSDNRALNEKLFF,TGTGCCAGCAGTGACAACCGAGCTCTTAATGAAAAACTGTTTTTT
NA,TRBJ2-7,NA,TRBV15,15,CATSRDHDISYEQYF,TGTGCCACCAGCAGAGATCATGACATCTCCTACGAGCAGTACTTC
NA,TRBJ2-7,NA,TRBV24-1,13,CATSQAGTYEQYF,TGTGCCACCAGTCAAGCAGGGACCTACGAGCAGTACTTC
NA,TRBJ1-1,NA,TRBV4-1,14,CASSQGNMNTEAFF,TGCGCCAGCAGCCAAGGCAACATGAACACTGAAGCTTTCTTT
NA,TRBJ1-5,TRBD1,TRBV30,15,CAWSPPGQPGQPQHF,TGTGCCTGGAGTCCACCGGGACAGCCAGGTCAGCCCCAGCATTTT
NA,TRBJ1-1,NA,TRBV20-1,12,CSASPVNTEAFF,TGCAGTGCTAGTCCTGTGAACACTGAAGCTTTCTTT
NA,TRBJ1-6,TRBD1,TRBV9,17,CASSPRDRSSYNSPLHF,TGTGCCAGCAGCCCCCGGGACAGAAGCTCCTATAATTCACCCCTCCACTTT
NA,TRBJ1-5,TRBD1,TRBV18,14,CASSPGQGDQPQHF,TGTGCCAGCTCACCAGGGCAGGGGGATCAGCCCCAGCATTTT
NA,TRBJ1-2,TRBD1,TRBV29-1,14,CSVVVDRGRGGYTF,TGCAGCGTTGTAGTTGACAGGGGGCGAGGTGGCTACACCTTC
NA,TRBJ2-2,TRBD1,TRBV19,15,CASSTGTGRTGELFF,TGTGCCAGTAGTACCGGGACAGGGAGGACCGGGGAGCTGTTTTTT
once,TRBJ2-1,NA,TRBV5-1,14,CASSLAELRDEQFF,TGCGCCAGCAGCTTGGCCGAGCTCAGGGATGAGCAGTTCTTC
NA,TRBJ1-5,NA,TRBV24-1,12,CATSEYNQPQHF,TGTGCCACCAGTGAGTACAATCAGCCCCAGCATTTT
NA,TRBJ1-6,NA,TRBV6-1,16,CASSESPRGNNSPLHF,TGTGCCAGCAGTGAATCCCCGCGGGGAAATAATTCACCCCTCCACTTT
few,TRBJ2-3,TRBD2,TRBV7-2,16,CASSFLAGGRADTQYF,TGTGCCAGCAGCTTTCTAGCGGGGGGGCGGGCAGATACGCAGTATTTT
NA,TRBJ1-6,NA,TRBV6-5,15,CASSRAGNNNSPLHF,TGTGCCAGCAGCCGGGCAGGGAATAATAATTCACCCCTCCACTTT
NA,TRBJ2-3,TRBD1,TRBV18,16,CASSKPGQSSTDTQYF,TGTGCCAGCTCAAAGCCGGGACAGTCAAGCACAGATACGCAGTATTTT
NA,TRBJ1-1,NA,TRBV11-3,15,CASSPGGGRDTEAFF,TGTGCCAGCAGCCCCGGTGGGGGGAGGGACACTGAAGCTTTCTTT
NA,TRBJ1-5,TRBD1,TRBV6-5,14,CASSPGTGEQPQHF,TGTGCCAGCAGCCCGGGGACAGGGGAACAGCCCCAGCATTTT
NA,TRBJ2-3,TRBD2,TRBV5-6,14,CASSLRAGVDTQYF,TGTGCCAGCAGCTTGCGAGCGGGGGTTGATACGCAGTATTTT
NA,TRBJ2-1,NA,TRBV3-1/TRBV3-2,14,CASSPFSSYNEQFF,TGTGCCAGCAGCCCATTTTCCTCCTACAATGAGCAGTTCTTC
NA,TRBJ2-3,NA,TRBV9,15,CASSVGQINTDTQYF,TGTGCCAGCAGCGTAGGACAGATAAACACAGATACGCAGTATTTT
NA,TRBJ1-3,NA,TRBV5-5,16,CASSFLVLNSGNTIYF,TGTGCCAGCAGCTTCCTGGTACTTAACTCTGGAAACACCATATATTTT
NA,TRBJ2-1,TRBD2,TRBV28,12,CASTLGRGEQFF,TGTGCCAGCACCCTGGGGAGGGGTGAGCAGTTCTTC